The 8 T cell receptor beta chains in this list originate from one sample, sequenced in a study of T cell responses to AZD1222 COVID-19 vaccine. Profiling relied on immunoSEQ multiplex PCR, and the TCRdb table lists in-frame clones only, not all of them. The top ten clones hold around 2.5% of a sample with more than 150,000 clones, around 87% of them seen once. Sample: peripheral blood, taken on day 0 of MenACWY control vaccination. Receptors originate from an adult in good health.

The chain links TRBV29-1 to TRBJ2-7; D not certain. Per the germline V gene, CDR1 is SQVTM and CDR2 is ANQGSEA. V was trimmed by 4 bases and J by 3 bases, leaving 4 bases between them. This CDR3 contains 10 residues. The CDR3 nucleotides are TGCAGCGTTGGAGACTACGAGCAGTACTTC. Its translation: CSVGDYEQYF.

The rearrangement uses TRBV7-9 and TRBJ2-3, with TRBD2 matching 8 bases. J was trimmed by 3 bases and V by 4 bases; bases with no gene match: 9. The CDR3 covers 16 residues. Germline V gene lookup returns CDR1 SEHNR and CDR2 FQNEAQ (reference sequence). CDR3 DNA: TGTGCCAGCAGCTCGACTAGTTCGGGGGGGACAGATACGCAGTATTTT. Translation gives CASSSTSSGGTDTQYF.

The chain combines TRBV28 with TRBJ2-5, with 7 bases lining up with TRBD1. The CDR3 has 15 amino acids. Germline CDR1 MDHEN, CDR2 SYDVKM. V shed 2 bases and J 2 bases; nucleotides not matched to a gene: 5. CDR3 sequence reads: CASSLSSRGQETQYF. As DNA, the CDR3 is TGTGCCAGCAGTTTAAGTAGCAGGGGGCAAGAGACCCAGTACTTC.

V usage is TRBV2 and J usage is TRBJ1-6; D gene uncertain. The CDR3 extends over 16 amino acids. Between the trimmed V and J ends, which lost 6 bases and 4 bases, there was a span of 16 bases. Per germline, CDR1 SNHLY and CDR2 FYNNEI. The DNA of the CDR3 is TGTGCCAGCAGCGGGCCGACCTCCCAATATAATTCACCCCTCCACTTT. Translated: CASSGPTSQYNSPLHF.

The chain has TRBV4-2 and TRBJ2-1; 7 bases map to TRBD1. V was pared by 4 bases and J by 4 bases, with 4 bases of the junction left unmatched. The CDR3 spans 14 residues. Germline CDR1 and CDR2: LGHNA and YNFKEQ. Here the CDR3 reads CASSPGTDYNEQFF. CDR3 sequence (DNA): TGTGCCAGCAGCCCGGGGACAGATTACAATGAGCAGTTCTTC.

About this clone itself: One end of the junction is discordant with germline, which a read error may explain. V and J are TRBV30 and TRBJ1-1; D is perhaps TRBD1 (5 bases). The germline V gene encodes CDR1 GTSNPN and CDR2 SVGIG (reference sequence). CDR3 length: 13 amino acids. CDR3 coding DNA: TGTGCTTGGACGTGGGGGATGAACACTGAAGCTTTCTTT. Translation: CAWTWGMNTEAFF.

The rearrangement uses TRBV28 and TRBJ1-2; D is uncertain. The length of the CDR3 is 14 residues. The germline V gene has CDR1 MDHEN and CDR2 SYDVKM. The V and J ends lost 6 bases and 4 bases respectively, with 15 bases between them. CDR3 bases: TGTGCCAGCAGCCCTCCATCGGTTCCCTATGGCTACACCTTC. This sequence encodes CASSPPSVPYGYTF.

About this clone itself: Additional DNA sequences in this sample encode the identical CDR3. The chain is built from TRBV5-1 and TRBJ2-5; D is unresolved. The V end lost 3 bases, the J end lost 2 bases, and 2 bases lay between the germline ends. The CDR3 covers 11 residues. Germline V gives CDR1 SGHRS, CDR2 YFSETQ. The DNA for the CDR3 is TGCGCCAGCAGCTCTCAAGAGACCCAGTACTTC. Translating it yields CASSSQETQYF.